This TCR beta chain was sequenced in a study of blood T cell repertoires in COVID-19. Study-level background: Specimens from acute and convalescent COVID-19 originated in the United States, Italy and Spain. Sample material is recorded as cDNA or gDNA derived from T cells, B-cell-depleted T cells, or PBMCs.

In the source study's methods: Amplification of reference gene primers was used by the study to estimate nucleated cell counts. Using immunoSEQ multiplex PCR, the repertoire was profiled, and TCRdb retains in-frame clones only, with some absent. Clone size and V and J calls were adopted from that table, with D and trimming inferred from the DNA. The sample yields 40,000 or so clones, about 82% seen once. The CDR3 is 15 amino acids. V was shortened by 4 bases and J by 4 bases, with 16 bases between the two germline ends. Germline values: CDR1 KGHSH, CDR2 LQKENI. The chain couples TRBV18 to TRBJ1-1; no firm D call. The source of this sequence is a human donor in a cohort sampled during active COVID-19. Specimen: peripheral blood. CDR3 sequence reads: CASSLGLGEITEAFF. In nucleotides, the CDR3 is TGTGCCAGCTCACTGGGCCTGGGAGAGATCACTGAAGCTTTCTTT.